These 26 T cell receptor beta chains were all obtained from the same sample, sequenced in a study of cytomegalovirus exposure and HLA in healthy donors. PCR was performed using 60 Vbeta and 13 Jbeta primers. The table came from immunoSEQ multiplex PCR; TCRdb's copy has only in-frame clones and leaves some out. The sample contains about 110,000 clones, more than 65% of which appear only once. Sequencing input: PBMCs. These receptors originate from a man aged 30 to 45 in good health and CMV-seropositive.

The chain carries TRBV19 and TRBJ1-2, with a tentative D call TRBD1 (5 bases). The CDR3 runs to 15 residues. Per germline, CDR1 LNHDA and CDR2 SQIVND (reference sequence). With 3 bases removed from V and 6 bases from J, the gap between germline ends came to 17 bases. CDR3 residues: CASSIGGTLVNGYTF. CDR3 DNA sequence: TGTGCCAGTAGTATCGGAGGGACCTTGGTTAATGGCTACACCTTC.

There are many counts of this clone. The same CDR3 is also encoded by other DNA sequences in this sample. The chain joins TRBV4-1 to TRBJ1-4; D remains unclear. The CDR3 has 16 residues. Trimming left V 1 base short and J 0 bases short, with 9 bases between. Per germline, CDR1 MGHRA and CDR2 YSYEKL. CDR3 sequence (DNA): TGCGCCAGCAGCCAAGTAGAAACTGCAACTAATGAAAAACTGTTTTTT. Translating gives CASSQVETATNEKLFF.

A note on this clone: One junction end does not reproduce the germline sequence, and a read error may be involved. This sequence joins TRBV13 and TRBJ1-3, with no clear D. Germline loops: CDR1 PRHDT, CDR2 FYEKMQ (reference sequence). This CDR3 spans 14 amino acids. Here the CDR3 DNA reads TGTGCCAGCAGCCTAGGTGACTCGGGAAACACCATATATTTT. This codes for CASSLGDSGNTIYF.

This chain joins TRBV15 and TRBJ2-7, with D possibly being TRBD1 (6 bases). This CDR3 has 11 amino acids. V lost 8 bases, J lost 4 bases, and 9 bases lay in between. From germline, CDR1 is LNHNV and CDR2 YYDKDF (reference sequence). The CDR3 coding sequence is TGTGCCACCGGGGACACTTACGAGCAGTACTTC. As protein: CATGDTYEQYF.

This chain connects TRBV5-1 to TRBJ1-1; TRBD1 agrees at 7 bases. The CDR3 is 16 amino acids. J lost 3 bases, V lost 4 bases, and 12 bases had no gene match. The germline CDR1 and CDR2 sequences are SGHRS and YFSETQ. The CDR3 coding sequence is TGCGCCAGCAGCCCGAGACAGGGACTTACGGACACTGAAGCTTTCTTT. Residues: CASSPRQGLTDTEAFF.

The rearrangement links TRBV7-8 to TRBJ1-6; maybe TRBD1 (6 bases). The germline V and J ends were trimmed by 4 bases and 8 bases, with 15 bases remaining between them. The CDR3 extends over 15 amino acids. The germline CDR1 and CDR2 sequences are SGHVS and FQNEAQ. The CDR3 DNA reads as TGTGCCAGCAGCTCTGACGGGACAACCGATTCACCCCTCCACTTT. Translation: CASSSDGTTDSPLHF.

The rearrangement links TRBV27 to TRBJ1-4, with no clear D. The V gene lost 4 bases and the J gene lost 3 bases, with 9 bases spanning the gap. CDR1 MNHEY and CDR2 SMNVEV come from the germline V gene (reference sequence). The CDR3 consists of 14 residues. The CDR3 DNA is TGTGCCAGCAGTTATAACAGCCCTAATGAAAAACTGTTTTTT. Protein: CASSYNSPNEKLFF.

J is TRBJ2-7 and V is TRBV14; 8 positions agree with TRBD2. Germline lookup yields CDR1 SGHDN and CDR2 FVKESK. The trim removed 1 base at V and 1 base at J, leaving 9 bases unmatched. The CDR3 covers 17 residues. Here the CDR3 DNA reads TGTGCCAGCAGCCAAGCCTATTTGGCTAGCGGGTCCTACGAGCAGTACTTC. Amino acids: CASSQAYLASGSYEQYF.

The chain joins TRBV9 to TRBJ2-2; TRBD1 agrees at 10 bases. The trim removed 3 bases at V and 0 bases at J, leaving 8 bases unmatched. Germline V gene sequence: CDR1 SGDLS, CDR2 YYNGEE. This CDR3 comprises 18 residues. CDR3 region: CASSGGQGVIANTGELFF. Here the CDR3 DNA reads TGTGCCAGCAGCGGCGGACAGGGGGTTATTGCGAACACCGGGGAGCTGTTTTTT.

The chain recombines TRBV10-3 with TRBJ2-7; TRBD2 is a possible D gene (6 bases). Per the germline V gene, CDR1 is ENHRY and CDR2 is SYGVKD. Trimming removed 10 bases from V and 1 base from J, with 17 bases in between. The length of the CDR3 is 14 residues. The DNA for the CDR3 is TGTGCCAGCCATAGGGCTAGCGATTCCTACGAGCAGTACTTC. This sequence encodes CASHRASDSYEQYF.

This sequence joins TRBV6-5 and TRBJ1-1; possibly TRBD1 for D (5 bases). The germline V gene encodes CDR1 MNHEY and CDR2 SVGAGI. V lost 4 bases to trimming and J lost 5 bases, with 14 bases between them. The CDR3 length is 14 residues. CDR3 sequence reads: CASSSTRESTEAFF. In nucleotides, the CDR3 is TGTGCCAGCAGTTCGACCAGGGAAAGTACTGAAGCTTTCTTT.

The rearrangement joins TRBV10-1 to TRBJ1-1; D uncertain. Germline V CDR1 and CDR2: WNHNN, SYGVQD (reference sequence). CDR3 length: 13 residues. Deletions cut 8 bases from V and 1 base from J, with 11 bases between. This CDR3 reads CASSYGRNTEAFF. The CDR3 DNA sequence: TGCGCCAGCTCTTACGGGAGGAACACTGAAGCTTTCTTT.

This clone was observed a handful of times. This rearrangement joins TRBV7-8 to TRBJ2-5, with 8 bases that match TRBD2. This CDR3 is built from 16 residues. Germline loops: CDR1 SGHVS, CDR2 FQNEAQ. Trimming at V came to 4 bases and at J to 6 bases, leaving 13 bases not matched to a gene. The CDR3 nucleotides read TGTGCCAGCAGCTCAATTTCGGGGGGGGGACTAAAGACCCAGTACTTC. Amino acids: CASSSISGGGLKTQYF.

V and J are TRBV4-1 and TRBJ1-1; 7 nucleotides line up with TRBD1. V shed 3 bases and J 3 bases; nucleotides not matched to a gene: 4. CDR1 MGHRA and CDR2 YSYEKL come from the germline V gene. The CDR3 runs to 14 residues. Here the CDR3 DNA reads TGCGCCAGCAGCCACGATACAGGGGACACTGAAGCTTTCTTT. This codes for CASSHDTGDTEAFF.

The CDR3 reads CASSQEGGGQGVETQYF. For the CDR3, the DNA is TGTGCCAGCAGCCAAGAAGGGGGGGGACAGGGCGTCGAGACCCAGTACTTC. V usage is TRBV4-2 and J usage is TRBJ2-5; TRBD1 matches 9 bases. The germline V gene has CDR1 LGHNA and CDR2 YNFKEQ. The junction had 10 bases not matched to a gene; V was cut back by 0 bases and J by 5 bases. This CDR3 spans 17 amino acids.

In DNA, the CDR3 is TGTGCCAGCAGCTTAATGGGACACTCCTACGAGCAGTACTTC. Translating gives CASSLMGHSYEQYF. The genes are TRBV11-1 and TRBJ2-7, with D possibly being TRBD1 (6 bases). There are 14 residues in the CDR3. Germline CDR1 and CDR2: SGHAT and FQDESV (reference sequence). Trimming shortened V by 2 bases and J by 0 bases, and 8 bases separated the two germline ends. Full variable domain (remainder filled in from reference TRBV11-1 and TRBJ2-7): EAEVAQSPRYKITEKSQAVAFWCDPISGHATLYWYRQILGQGPELLVQFQDESVVDDSQLPKDRFSAERLKGVDSTLKIQPAELGDSAMYLCASSLMGHSYEQYFGPGTRLTVT.

The J gene is TRBJ2-1, the V gene TRBV27, with D possibly being TRBD1 (6 bases). V dropped 4 bases and J dropped 9 bases, with 13 bases sitting between them. Germline V gene data show CDR1 as MNHEY and CDR2 as SMNVEV (reference sequence). The CDR3 is made up of 13 amino acids. The CDR3 reads CASSSTGHGEQFF. DNA for the CDR3: TGTGCCAGCAGTTCTACAGGGCACGGTGAGCAGTTCTTC.

This chain links TRBV21-1 with TRBJ2-5; the table gives TRBD2 as D, unverified against the DNA. TRBV21-1 is designated a pseudogene. The CDR3 covers 16 residues. The CDR3 here is CASSATSGGRPETQYF. The CDR3 region has the DNA TGTGCCAGCAGCGCAACTAGCGGGGGCCGACCAGAGACCCAGTACTTC.

This sequence joins TRBV11-2 and TRBJ2-5, with D tentatively TRBD2 (6 bases). Germline assignment: CDR1 SGHAT and CDR2 FQNNGV. The CDR3 is 16 amino acids. V was pared by 5 bases and J by 5 bases, with 21 bases between. DNA for the CDR3: TGTGCCAGCAGCCCCCGACTTGGGGCACGGGGGGAGACCCAGTACTTC. Residues: CASSPRLGARGETQYF.

This clone was found a few times. CDR3 region: CSGRGTTGELFF. CDR3 in DNA: TGCAGCGGGAGGGGCACCACCGGGGAGCTGTTTTTT. This rearrangement joins TRBV29-1 to TRBJ2-2, with D maybe TRBD2 (6 bases). Trimming left V 7 bases short and J 4 bases short, with 10 bases between. This CDR3 has 12 amino acids. The V gene's germline CDR1 is SQVTM and CDR2 ANQGSEA.

This clone was observed a few times. J is TRBJ1-4 and V is TRBV27, with D perhaps TRBD1 (5 bases). V lost 6 bases and J 6 bases, leaving 11 bases between the germline ends. The CDR3 is 13 residues long. Germline values: CDR1 MNHEY, CDR2 SMNVEV (reference sequence). Here the CDR3 reads CASSGGWDEKLFF. For the CDR3, the DNA is TGTGCCAGCAGCGGGGGTTGGGATGAAAAACTGTTTTTT.

V gene TRBV25-1 combines with J gene TRBJ1-1; possibly TRBD1 for D (5 bases). CDR1 is MGHDK and CDR2 is SYGVNS in the germline V gene. Trimming removed 5 bases at V and 4 bases at J, with 11 bases between. The CDR3 loop spans 13 amino acids. The CDR3 DNA reads TGTGCCAGCAGTCGGACACGTGGCACTGAAGCTTTCTTT. It codes for CASSRTRGTEAFF.

The V gene is TRBV25-1, the J gene TRBJ2-5; the D is unclear. Trimming took off 4 bases at V and 2 bases at J, with 8 bases between the two ends. Germline lookup yields CDR1 MGHDK and CDR2 SYGVNS. This CDR3 region has 13 residues. The CDR3, as DNA: TGTGCCAGCAGTGGGGCGTATCAAGAGACCCAGTACTTC. Its translation: CASSGAYQETQYF.

This rearrangement joins TRBV1 to TRBJ2-3; TRBD2 reflects the table's D call only, with no check against the DNA. TRBV1 is designated a pseudogene. The CDR3 covers 15 residues. CDR3: CTSSQDLVGGDTQYF. Written as DNA, the CDR3 is TGCACCAGCAGCCAAGATCTGGTCGGAGGGGATACGCAGTATTTT.

The rearrangement uses TRBV15 and TRBJ1-6, with D unclear. With 0 bases removed from V and 14 bases from J, the gap between germline ends came to 14 bases. The CDR3 sequence is 14 residues long. The germline gives CDR1 LNHNV, CDR2 YYDKDF (reference sequence). The CDR3 protein is CATSRDRSLSALHF. As DNA, the CDR3 is TGTGCCACCAGCAGAGATCGGTCCCTTTCGGCCCTCCACTTT.

This chain uses TRBV27 with TRBJ2-2; possible D gene TRBD1, 6 bases. CDR3 length: 14 residues. Germline values: CDR1 MNHEY, CDR2 SMNVEV (reference sequence). V was clipped by 4 bases and J by 7 bases, with 13 bases between them. The CDR3 coding sequence is TGTGCCAGCAGTTACTTGGGGGCTTTCGGGGAGCTGTTTTTT. Encoded protein: CASSYLGAFGELFF.